The sequence of this T cell receptor (beta chain) was determined in a study of blood T cell repertoires in COVID-19. In the study overall: The United States, Italy and Spain provided the acute and convalescent COVID-19 samples. From T cells, B-cell-depleted T cells, or PBMCs came the material, which was cDNA or gDNA.

Original analysis: Quantification of nucleated cells was approximated via reference gene primer amplification. Assay: immunoSEQ multiplex PCR; the TCRdb copy retains only in-frame clones and omits some. Clonal size and the V and J genes are those of that table, whereas D and trimming came from the DNA. The repertoire consists of some 250,000 clones, with 88% occurring once and the leading ten covering roughly 0.8%. The V gene's germline CDR1 is WNHNN and CDR2 SYGVQD (reference sequence). This CDR3 spans 19 amino acids. V shed 2 bases, J shed 0 bases, and the junction held 13 bases outside the gene matches.

The chain uses TRBV10-1 and TRBJ2-3, with 8 bases matching TRBD2. Sequenced input: peripheral blood. The sequence was collected from a woman aged 30 to 39 with acute or convalescent COVID-19. The CDR3 DNA reads TGCGCCAGCAGTGAGCGCAGGGAGGTTAGCGGGGTGAGCACAGATACGCAGTATTTT. The encoded protein is CASSERREVSGVSTDTQYF.